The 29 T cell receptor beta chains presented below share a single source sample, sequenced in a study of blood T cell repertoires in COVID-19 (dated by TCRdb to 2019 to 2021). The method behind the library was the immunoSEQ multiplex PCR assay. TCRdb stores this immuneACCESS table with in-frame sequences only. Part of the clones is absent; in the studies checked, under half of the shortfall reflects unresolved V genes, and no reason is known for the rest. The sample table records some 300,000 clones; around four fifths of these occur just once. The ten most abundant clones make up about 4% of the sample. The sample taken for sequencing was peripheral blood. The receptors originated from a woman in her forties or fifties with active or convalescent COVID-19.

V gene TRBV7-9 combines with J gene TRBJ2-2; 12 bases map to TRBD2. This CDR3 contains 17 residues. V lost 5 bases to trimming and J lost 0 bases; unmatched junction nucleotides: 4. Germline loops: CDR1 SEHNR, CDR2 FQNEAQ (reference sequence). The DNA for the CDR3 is TGTGCCAGCAGCACACGGACTAGCGGGGCGAACACCGGGGAGCTGTTTTTT. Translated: CASSTRTSGANTGELFF. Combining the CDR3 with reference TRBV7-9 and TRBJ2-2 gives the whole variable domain DTGVSQNPRHKITKRGQNVTFRCDPISEHNRLYWYRQTLGQGPEFLTYFQNEAQLEKSRLLSDRFSAERPKGSFSTLEIQRTEQGDSAMYLCASSTRTSGANTGELFFGEGSRLTVL.

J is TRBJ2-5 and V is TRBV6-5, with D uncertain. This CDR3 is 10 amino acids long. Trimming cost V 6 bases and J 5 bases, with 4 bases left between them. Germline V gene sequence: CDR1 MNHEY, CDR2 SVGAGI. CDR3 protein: CASREETQYF. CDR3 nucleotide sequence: TGTGCCAGCAGGGAGGAGACCCAGTACTTC.

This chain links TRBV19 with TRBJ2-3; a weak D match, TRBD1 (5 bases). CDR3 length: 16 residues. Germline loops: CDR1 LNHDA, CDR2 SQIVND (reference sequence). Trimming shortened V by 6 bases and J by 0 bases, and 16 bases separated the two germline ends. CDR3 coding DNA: TGTGCCAGTAGCGAACAGGCCCTCTTTAGCACAGATACGCAGTATTTT. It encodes CASSEQALFSTDTQYF.

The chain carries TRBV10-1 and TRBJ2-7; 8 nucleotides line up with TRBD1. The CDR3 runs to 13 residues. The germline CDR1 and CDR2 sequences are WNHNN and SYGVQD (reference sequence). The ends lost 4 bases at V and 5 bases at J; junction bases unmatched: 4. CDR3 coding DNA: TGCGCCAGCAGTGGACAGGGGATAAACGAGCAGTACTTC. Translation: CASSGQGINEQYF.

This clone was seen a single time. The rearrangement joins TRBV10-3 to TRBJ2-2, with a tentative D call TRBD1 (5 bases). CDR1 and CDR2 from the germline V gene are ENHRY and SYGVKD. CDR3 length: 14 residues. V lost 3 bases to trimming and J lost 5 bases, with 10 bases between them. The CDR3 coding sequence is TGTGCCATCAGTGATGTGGCAGGGACCGGGGAGCTGTTTTTT. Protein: CAISDVAGTGELFF.

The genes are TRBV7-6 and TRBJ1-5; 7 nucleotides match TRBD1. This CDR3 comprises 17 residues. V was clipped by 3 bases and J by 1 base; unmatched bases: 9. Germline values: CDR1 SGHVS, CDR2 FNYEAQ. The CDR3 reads CASSLGTGVRSNQPQHF. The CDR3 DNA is TGTGCCAGCAGCTTGGGTACAGGGGTTAGAAGCAATCAGCCCCAGCATTTT.

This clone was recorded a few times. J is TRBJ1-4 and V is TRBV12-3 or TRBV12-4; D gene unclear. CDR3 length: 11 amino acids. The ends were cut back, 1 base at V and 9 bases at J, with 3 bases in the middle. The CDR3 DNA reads TGTGCCAGCAGTTTAGGGCAAAAACTGTTTTTT. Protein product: CASSLGQKLFF.

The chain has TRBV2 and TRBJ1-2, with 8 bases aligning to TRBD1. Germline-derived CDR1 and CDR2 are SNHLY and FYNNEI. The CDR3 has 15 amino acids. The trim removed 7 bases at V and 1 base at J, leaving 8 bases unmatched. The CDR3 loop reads CASKTRTGNNYGYTF. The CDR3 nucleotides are TGTGCCAGCAAGACCCGGACAGGGAATAACTATGGCTACACCTTC.

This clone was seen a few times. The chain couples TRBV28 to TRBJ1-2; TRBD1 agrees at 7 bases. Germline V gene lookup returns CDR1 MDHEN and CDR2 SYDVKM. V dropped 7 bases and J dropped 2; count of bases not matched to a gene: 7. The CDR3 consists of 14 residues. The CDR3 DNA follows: TGTGCCAGCATAACCGGACAGGTCAACTATGGCTACACCTTC. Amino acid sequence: CASITGQVNYGYTF.

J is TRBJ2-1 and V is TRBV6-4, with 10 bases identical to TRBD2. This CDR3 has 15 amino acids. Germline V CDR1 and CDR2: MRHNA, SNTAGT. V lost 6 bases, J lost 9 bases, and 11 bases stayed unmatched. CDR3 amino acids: CASSQREGPIFEQFF. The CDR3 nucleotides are TGTGCCAGCAGCCAGCGGGAGGGCCCCATCTTTGAGCAGTTCTTC.

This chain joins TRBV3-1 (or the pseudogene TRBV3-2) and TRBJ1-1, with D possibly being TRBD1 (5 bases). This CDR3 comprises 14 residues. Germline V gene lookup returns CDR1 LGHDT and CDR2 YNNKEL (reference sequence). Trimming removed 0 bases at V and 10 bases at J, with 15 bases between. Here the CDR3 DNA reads TGTGCCAGCAGCCAAGAGGCGCGGTCCGGGGGAGCTTTCTTT. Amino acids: CASSQEARSGGAFF.

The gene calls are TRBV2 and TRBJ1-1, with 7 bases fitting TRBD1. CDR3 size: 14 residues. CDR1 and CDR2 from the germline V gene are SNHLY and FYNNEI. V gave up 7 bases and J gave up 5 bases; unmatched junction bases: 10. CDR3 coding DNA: TGTGCCAGCACCACACAGGGGCGTGAGACTGAAGCTTTCTTT. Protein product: CASTTQGRETEAFF. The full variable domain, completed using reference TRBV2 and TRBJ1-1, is EPEVTQTPSHQVTQMGQEVILRCVPISNHLYFYWYRQILGQKVEFLVSFYNNEISEKSEIFDDQFSVERPDGSNFTLKIRSTKLEDSAMYFCASTTQGRETEAFFGQGTRLTVV.

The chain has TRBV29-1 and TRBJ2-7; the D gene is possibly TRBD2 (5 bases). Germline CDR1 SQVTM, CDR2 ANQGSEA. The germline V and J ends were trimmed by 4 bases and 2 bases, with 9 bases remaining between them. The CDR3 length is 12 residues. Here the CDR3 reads CSVGTGTYEQYF. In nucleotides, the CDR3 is TGCAGCGTTGGGACTGGGACCTACGAGCAGTACTTC.

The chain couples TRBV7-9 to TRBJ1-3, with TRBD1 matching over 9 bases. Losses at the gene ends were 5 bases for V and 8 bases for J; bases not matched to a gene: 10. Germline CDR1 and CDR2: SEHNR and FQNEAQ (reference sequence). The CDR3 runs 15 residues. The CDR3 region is CASSRTGALGDTIYF. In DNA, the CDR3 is TGTGCCAGCAGCCGGACAGGGGCCCTAGGCGACACCATATATTTT.

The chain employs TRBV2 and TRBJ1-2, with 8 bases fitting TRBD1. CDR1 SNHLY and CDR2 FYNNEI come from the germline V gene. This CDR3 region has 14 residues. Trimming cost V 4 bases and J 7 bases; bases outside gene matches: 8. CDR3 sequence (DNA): TGTGCCAGCAGTGCGGGGCAGGGGGCTAGTGGCTACACCTTC. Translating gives CASSAGQGASGYTF. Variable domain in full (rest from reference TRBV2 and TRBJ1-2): EPEVTQTPSHQVTQMGQEVILRCVPISNHLYFYWYRQILGQKVEFLVSFYNNEISEKSEIFDDQFSVERPDGSNFTLKIRSTKLEDSAMYFCASSAGQGASGYTFGSGTRLTVV.

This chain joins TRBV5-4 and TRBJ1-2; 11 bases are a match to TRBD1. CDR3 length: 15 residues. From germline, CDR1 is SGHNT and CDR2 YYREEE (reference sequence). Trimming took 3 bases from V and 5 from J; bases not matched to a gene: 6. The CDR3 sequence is CASSSGTGGLYGYTF. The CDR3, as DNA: TGTGCCAGCAGCTCCGGGACAGGGGGTTTATATGGCTACACCTTC.

The DNA for the CDR3 is TGTGCCAGCAGTCTACAGACAGGGGATGGCTACACCTTC. Residues: CASSLQTGDGYTF. This chain joins TRBV25-1 and TRBJ1-2; 8 nucleotides agree with TRBD1. Trimming at V came to 5 bases and at J to 6 bases, leaving 5 bases not matched to a gene. Germline V gene data show CDR1 as MGHDK and CDR2 as SYGVNS. This CDR3 has 13 residues.

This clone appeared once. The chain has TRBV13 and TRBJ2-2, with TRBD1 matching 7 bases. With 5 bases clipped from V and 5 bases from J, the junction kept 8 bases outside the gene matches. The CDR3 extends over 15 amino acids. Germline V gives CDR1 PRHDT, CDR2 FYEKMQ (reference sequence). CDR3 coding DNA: TGTGCCAGCAGCCGGAAAACAGGGGTTACCGGGGAGCTGTTTTTT. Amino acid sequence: CASSRKTGVTGELFF.

CDR3 loop: CASSGLAGESYGELFF. The CDR3 DNA reads as TGTGCCAGCAGTGGACTAGCGGGAGAATCCTACGGGGAGCTGTTTTTT. V and J are TRBV28 and TRBJ2-2, with 13 nucleotides matching TRBD2. The CDR3 covers 16 residues. The junction had 7 bases not matched to a gene; V was cut back by 5 bases and J by 7 bases. Germline assignment: CDR1 MDHEN and CDR2 SYDVKM.

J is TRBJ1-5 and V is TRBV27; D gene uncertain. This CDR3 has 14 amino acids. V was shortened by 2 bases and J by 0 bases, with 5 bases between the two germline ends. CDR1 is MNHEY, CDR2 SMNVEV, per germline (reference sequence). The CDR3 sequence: CASSLTYSNQPQHF. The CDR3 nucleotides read TGTGCCAGCAGTTTAACCTATAGCAATCAGCCCCAGCATTTT.

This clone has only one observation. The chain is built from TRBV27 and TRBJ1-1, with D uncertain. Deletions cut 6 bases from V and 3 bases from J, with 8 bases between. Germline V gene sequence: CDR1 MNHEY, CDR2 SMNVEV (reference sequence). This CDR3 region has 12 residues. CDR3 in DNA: TGTGCCAGCAGAGCCTTGCACACTGAAGCTTTCTTT. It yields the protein CASRALHTEAFF.

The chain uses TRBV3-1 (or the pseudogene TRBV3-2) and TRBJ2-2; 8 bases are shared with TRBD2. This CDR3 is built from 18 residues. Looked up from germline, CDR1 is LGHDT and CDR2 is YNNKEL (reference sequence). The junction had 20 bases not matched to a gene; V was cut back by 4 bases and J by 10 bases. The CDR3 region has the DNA TGTGCCAGCAGCCGAACCCCTTCGGGAGCGGGAGCCCCCAAGGAGCTGTTTTTT. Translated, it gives CASSRTPSGAGAPKELFF.

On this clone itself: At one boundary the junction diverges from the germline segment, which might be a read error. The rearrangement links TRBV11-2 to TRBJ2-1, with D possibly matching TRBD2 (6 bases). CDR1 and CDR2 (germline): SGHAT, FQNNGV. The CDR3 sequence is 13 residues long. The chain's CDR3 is CASSFETSSRGIF. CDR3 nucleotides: TGTGCCAGCAGCTTCGAAACTAGCTCTCGCGGGATCTTC.

CDR3 coding DNA: TGTGCCAGCAGGCTCCCCGGGAACACCATATATTTT. Translation gives CASRLPGNTIYF. The chain has TRBV28 and TRBJ1-3; D is unclear. Germline values: CDR1 MDHEN, CDR2 SYDVKM. The V end lost 6 bases, the J end lost 7 bases, and 10 bases lay between the germline ends. The CDR3 has 12 amino acids.

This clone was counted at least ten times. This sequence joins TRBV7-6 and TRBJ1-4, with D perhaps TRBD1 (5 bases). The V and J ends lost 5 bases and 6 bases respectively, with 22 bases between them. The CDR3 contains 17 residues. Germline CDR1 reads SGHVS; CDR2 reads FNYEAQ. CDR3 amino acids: CASSPADWSGGHEKLFF. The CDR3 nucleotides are TGTGCCAGCAGCCCCGCTGATTGGAGCGGGGGACATGAAAAACTGTTTTTT.

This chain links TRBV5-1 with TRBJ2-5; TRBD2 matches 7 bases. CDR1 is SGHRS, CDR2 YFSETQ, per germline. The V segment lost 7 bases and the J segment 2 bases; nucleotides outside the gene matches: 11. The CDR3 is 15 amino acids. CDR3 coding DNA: TGCGCCAGCGCCCGGGTAGCGGGCATTCAAGAGACCCAGTACTTC. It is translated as CASARVAGIQETQYF.

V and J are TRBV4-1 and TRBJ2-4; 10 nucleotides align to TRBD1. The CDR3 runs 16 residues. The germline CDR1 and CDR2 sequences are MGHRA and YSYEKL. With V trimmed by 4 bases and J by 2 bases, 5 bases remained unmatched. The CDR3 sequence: CASSRDRGLTKNIQYF. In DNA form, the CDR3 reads TGCGCCAGCAGCCGGGACAGGGGATTAACCAAAAACATTCAGTACTTC.

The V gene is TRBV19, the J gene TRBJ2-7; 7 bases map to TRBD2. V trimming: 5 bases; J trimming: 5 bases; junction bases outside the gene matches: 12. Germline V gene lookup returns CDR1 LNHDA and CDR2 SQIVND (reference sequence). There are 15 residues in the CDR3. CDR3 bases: TGTGCCAGTAGTCCCCGATGGGGCGGGAGTAACGAGCAGTACTTC. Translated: CASSPRWGGSNEQYF.

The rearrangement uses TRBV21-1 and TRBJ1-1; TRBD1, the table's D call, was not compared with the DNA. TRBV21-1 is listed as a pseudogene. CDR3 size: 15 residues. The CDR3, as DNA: TGTGCCAGCAGCCCTTCAGGGTGGGTGGGCACTGAAGCTTTCTTT. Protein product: CASSPSGWVGTEAFF.